These T cell receptor beta chains were read from a single sample in a study of beta chain features in type 1 diabetes. Profiled with immunoSEQ multiplex PCR; TCRdb holds only in-frame clones, not every one. The repertoire holds 900,000 or so clones, with roughly 15% as singletons. Sequencing used naive CD4+ T cells from blood. The source is a woman aged 18-35 years in good health. Both conserved end residues are part of each CDR3. A D gene is named only where the DNA matches it firmly. The listing skips clone size in some rows; elsewhere it reads once, few, many or a size class.

clone_size: few; v_call: TRBV7-2; j_call: TRBJ2-4; d_call: TRBD1; cdr3_nt: TGTGCCAGCAGCTACGCCGGGACAGTTAACATTCAGTACTTC; cdr3_aa: CASSYAGTVNIQYF
clone_size: -; v_call: TRBV19; j_call: TRBJ1-1; d_call: -; cdr3_nt: TGTGCCAGTAGTATTGGAGGGGGAAGGGTTGAAGCTTTCTTT; cdr3_aa: CASSIGGGRVEAFF
clone_size: -; v_call: TRBV6-5; j_call: TRBJ2-3; d_call: TRBD2; cdr3_nt: TGTGCCAGCAGTTACGACCGGACTAGCGGGTATACGCAGTATTTT; cdr3_aa: CASSYDRTSGYTQYF
clone_size: -; v_call: TRBV5-1; j_call: TRBJ2-3; d_call: TRBD1; cdr3_nt: TGCGCCAGCAGCCTCGGGACAGGGTTGACAGATACGCAGTATTTT; cdr3_aa: CASSLGTGLTDTQYF
clone_size: -; v_call: TRBV2; j_call: TRBJ1-3; d_call: -; cdr3_nt: TGTGCCAGCAGGGAGGAGATAGGTTCGGCTGGAAACACCATATATTTT; cdr3_aa: CASREEIGSAGNTIYF
clone_size: -; v_call: TRBV7-8; j_call: TRBJ2-1; d_call: -; cdr3_nt: TGTGCCAGCAGCTCCGTATCCACTAGGTATGAGCAGTTCTTC; cdr3_aa: CASSSVSTRYEQFF
clone_size: few; v_call: TRBV5-1; j_call: TRBJ2-1; d_call: TRBD1; cdr3_nt: TGCGCCAGCAGCCTGGGACAGAGGACCTACAATGAGCAGTTCTTC; cdr3_aa: CASSLGQRTYNEQFF
clone_size: -; v_call: TRBV11-2; j_call: TRBJ2-7; d_call: -; cdr3_nt: TGTGCCAGCAGCCCCCAGCGTACGGGCGAGCAGTACTTC; cdr3_aa: CASSPQRTGEQYF
clone_size: few; v_call: TRBV28; j_call: TRBJ1-1; d_call: -; cdr3_nt: TGTGCCAGCAGTTTGGCAGGGCGGAACACTGAAGCTTTCTTT; cdr3_aa: CASSLAGRNTEAFF
clone_size: -; v_call: TRBV7-6; j_call: TRBJ1-5; d_call: -; cdr3_nt: TGTGCCAGCAGCCCCGGCGGCAATCAGCCCCAGCATTTT; cdr3_aa: CASSPGGNQPQHF
clone_size: few; v_call: TRBV6-5; j_call: TRBJ1-1; d_call: -; cdr3_nt: TGTGCCAGCAGTGACCGGCGAAAATCCGAAGCTTTCTTT; cdr3_aa: CASSDRRKSEAFF
clone_size: -; v_call: TRBV2; j_call: TRBJ2-7; d_call: -; cdr3_nt: TGTGCCAGCAGTCCGACTAGTCCCCGCCGGGGGTACTTC; cdr3_aa: CASSPTSPRRGYF
clone_size: few; v_call: TRBV27; j_call: TRBJ2-7; d_call: -; cdr3_nt: TGTGCCAGCAGTCAATCACGGGGGGCCCTGCGGGAGCAGTACTTC; cdr3_aa: CASSQSRGALREQYF
clone_size: few; v_call: TRBV20-1; j_call: TRBJ1-4; d_call: -; cdr3_nt: TGCAGTGCTAGGGGTGAAAAACTGTTTTTT; cdr3_aa: CSARGEKLFF
clone_size: few; v_call: TRBV19; j_call: TRBJ1-1; d_call: -; cdr3_nt: TGTGCCAGTAGCATGAGCTGGATGAACACTGAAGCTTTCTTT; cdr3_aa: CASSMSWMNTEAFF
clone_size: -; v_call: TRBV19; j_call: TRBJ2-3; d_call: -; cdr3_nt: TGTGCCAGTTCATTCAGGGACACAGATACGCAGTATTTT; cdr3_aa: CASSFRDTDTQYF
clone_size: few; v_call: TRBV6-5; j_call: TRBJ2-5; d_call: -; cdr3_nt: TGTGCCAGCAGCCCGACAGTCGCGGGGACCCAGTACTTC; cdr3_aa: CASSPTVAGTQYF
clone_size: -; v_call: TRBV12-2; j_call: TRBJ2-5; d_call: -; cdr3_nt: TGTGCAAGTCGCTTAGCTCACCGGACAGGAGGGATGGAGACCCAGTACTTC; cdr3_aa: CASRLAHRTGGMETQYF
clone_size: few; v_call: TRBV7-9; j_call: TRBJ2-3; d_call: -; cdr3_nt: TGTGCCAGCAGCTTAAGCCGACTAGGCACAGATACGCAGTATTTT; cdr3_aa: CASSLSRLGTDTQYF
clone_size: few; v_call: TRBV6-5; j_call: TRBJ2-5; d_call: -; cdr3_nt: TGTGCCAGCAGTTACGGGAGGACCCAGTACTTC; cdr3_aa: CASSYGRTQYF
clone_size: -; v_call: TRBV20-1; j_call: TRBJ1-2; d_call: -; cdr3_nt: TGCAGTGCCCCCCGGGGCTACACCTTC; cdr3_aa: CSAPRGYTF
clone_size: -; v_call: TRBV7-2; j_call: TRBJ2-2; d_call: -; cdr3_nt: TGTGCCAGCAGCTTAGGGGCACTAGTGGGCACCGGGGAGCTGTTTTTT; cdr3_aa: CASSLGALVGTGELFF
clone_size: -; v_call: TRBV5-1; j_call: TRBJ2-3; d_call: TRBD2; cdr3_nt: TGCGCCAGCAGCTTGGGTGTCGGGACTAGCATCCGTACGCAGTATTTT; cdr3_aa: CASSLGVGTSIRTQYF
clone_size: -; v_call: TRBV6-1; j_call: TRBJ1-5; d_call: TRBD1; cdr3_nt: TGTGCCAGCCTGTTGACAGGGCGCAATCAGCCCCAGCATTTT; cdr3_aa: CASLLTGRNQPQHF
clone_size: few; v_call: TRBV4-2; j_call: TRBJ2-3; d_call: -; cdr3_nt: TGTGCCAGCAGCTTGGGTAGCGGAGTCACAGATACGCAGTATTTT; cdr3_aa: CASSLGSGVTDTQYF
clone_size: -; v_call: TRBV9; j_call: TRBJ2-7; d_call: TRBD1; cdr3_nt: TGTGCCAGCGAACCCCGGGACAGCTACGAGCAGTACTTC; cdr3_aa: CASEPRDSYEQYF
clone_size: few; v_call: TRBV7-8; j_call: TRBJ1-5; d_call: -; cdr3_nt: TGTGCCAGCAGCTTATATACAGCTGATCAGCCCCAGCATTTT; cdr3_aa: CASSLYTADQPQHF
clone_size: -; v_call: TRBV14; j_call: TRBJ1-1; d_call: -; cdr3_nt: TGTGCCAGCAGCGGTACCGACAGGCCGAAGACTGAAGCTTTCTTT; cdr3_aa: CASSGTDRPKTEAFF
clone_size: many; v_call: TRBV10-3; j_call: TRBJ2-7; d_call: -; cdr3_nt: TGTGCCGCCCGGACGACCTACGAGCAGTACTTC; cdr3_aa: CAARTTYEQYF
clone_size: few; v_call: TRBV7-9; j_call: TRBJ2-3; d_call: -; cdr3_nt: TGTGCCAGCAGCTCGACCAGACCAGGTGAAGATACGCAGTATTTT; cdr3_aa: CASSSTRPGEDTQYF